This is a list of T cell receptor beta chains from one sample in a study of blood T cells in healthy people across ages. TCRdb analysed the 5' RACE reads with MiXCR anew, one entry per CDR3 protein. Here the sample spans 750,000 to 1,000,000 distinct CDR3 sequences, 25% to 30% being singletons. These data also featured in a second study, about T cells of mothers and their children.

The sample consisted of blood. The receptors were sampled from a woman in her thirties or forties in good health. Each CDR3 is given with its conserved first and last residue. A D gene is named only where the DNA matches it firmly.

v_call: TRBV7-6
d_call: -
j_call: TRBJ1-6
cdr3_aa: CASSSGLTGNSPLHF

v_call: TRBV5-1
d_call: -
j_call: TRBJ2-1
cdr3_aa: CASSLQESIYNEQFF

v_call: TRBV24-1
d_call: TRBD1
j_call: TRBJ1-2
cdr3_aa: CATSDNRGHWGYTF

v_call: TRBV27
d_call: -
j_call: TRBJ1-5
cdr3_aa: CASSLRETNQPQHF

v_call: TRBV7-7
d_call: -
j_call: TRBJ2-7
cdr3_aa: CASSLEGAGYEQYF

v_call: TRBV9
d_call: TRBD1
j_call: TRBJ2-6
cdr3_aa: CASSVQGAVGANVLTF

v_call: TRBV7-9
d_call: -
j_call: TRBJ1-2
cdr3_aa: CASSLSQGDYGYTF

v_call: TRBV7-9
d_call: -
j_call: TRBJ2-2
cdr3_aa: CAVRIPPSGELFF

v_call: TRBV6-5
d_call: -
j_call: TRBJ2-7
cdr3_aa: CASSYSAGTSTHEQYF

v_call: TRBV18
d_call: TRBD1
j_call: TRBJ2-7
cdr3_aa: CASSLSGTGDYEQYF

v_call: TRBV6-4
d_call: -
j_call: TRBJ2-7
cdr3_aa: CVIRYEQYF

v_call: TRBV28
d_call: -
j_call: TRBJ2-7
cdr3_aa: CASRAGTSQYEQYF

v_call: TRBV27
d_call: TRBD2
j_call: TRBJ2-1
cdr3_aa: CASSRTSGGREQFF

v_call: TRBV28
d_call: -
j_call: TRBJ2-1
cdr3_aa: CASTKTGQSYNEQFF

v_call: TRBV5-1
d_call: -
j_call: TRBJ2-3
cdr3_aa: CASKTTPGDTQYF

v_call: TRBV7-2
d_call: TRBD1
j_call: TRBJ2-7
cdr3_aa: CASSPGDRVYEQYF

v_call: TRBV5-1
d_call: -
j_call: TRBJ2-1
cdr3_aa: CASSLEHAYNEQFF

v_call: TRBV18
d_call: -
j_call: TRBJ2-1
cdr3_aa: CASSPGEGLPNEQFF

v_call: TRBV5-1
d_call: TRBD2
j_call: TRBJ2-3
cdr3_aa: CASSHGLAGRTDTQYF

v_call: TRBV10-3
d_call: -
j_call: TRBJ2-1
cdr3_aa: CAISESPGLEVNEQFF

v_call: TRBV11-2
d_call: TRBD1
j_call: TRBJ2-3
cdr3_aa: CASSLRPPRGTGSARTDTQYF

v_call: TRBV7-8
d_call: -
j_call: TRBJ1-3
cdr3_aa: CASSLGTPESGNTIYF

v_call: TRBV20-1
d_call: -
j_call: -
cdr3_aa: CNESHGGREQYF

v_call: TRBV4-2
d_call: -
j_call: TRBJ2-2
cdr3_aa: CASSQVARNTGELFF

v_call: TRBV20-1
d_call: TRBD2
j_call: TRBJ2-5
cdr3_aa: CSARDLASGGGETQYF

v_call: TRBV12-3/TRBV12-4
d_call: -
j_call: TRBJ2-7
cdr3_aa: CASSPPESYEQYF

v_call: TRBV6-1
d_call: -
j_call: TRBJ1-6
cdr3_aa: CATANSYNSPLHF

v_call: TRBV7-2
d_call: TRBD2
j_call: TRBJ2-7
cdr3_aa: CASSLSSGGRVGEQYF

v_call: TRBV6-1
d_call: -
j_call: TRBJ1-1
cdr3_aa: CASNESGGIAFF

v_call: TRBV3-1
d_call: TRBD2
j_call: TRBJ2-5
cdr3_aa: CASSQDSAGGGQQTQYF

v_call: TRBV7-2
d_call: -
j_call: TRBJ2-1
cdr3_aa: CASSFPRRTVEQFF

v_call: TRBV4-1
d_call: -
j_call: TRBJ1-6
cdr3_aa: CASSQVLDPYNSPLHF

v_call: TRBV6-6
d_call: TRBD1
j_call: TRBJ2-5
cdr3_aa: CASSLTRTGSEETQYF

v_call: TRBV5-1
d_call: TRBD2
j_call: TRBJ2-3
cdr3_aa: CASSLKLAYTDTQYF

v_call: TRBV12-3/TRBV12-4
d_call: -
j_call: -
cdr3_aa: CASTYGGWGETQYF

v_call: TRBV3-1
d_call: -
j_call: TRBJ1-5
cdr3_aa: CASSPSWGDQPQHF

v_call: TRBV30
d_call: TRBD1
j_call: TRBJ1-1
cdr3_aa: CAWGTGPNTEAFF

v_call: TRBV20-1
d_call: -
j_call: TRBJ1-5
cdr3_aa: CSAQNHLGGIRSVRHF

v_call: TRBV5-6
d_call: -
j_call: TRBJ2-3
cdr3_aa: CASSFGGLVDTQYF

v_call: TRBV12-3/TRBV12-4
d_call: TRBD1
j_call: TRBJ2-7
cdr3_aa: CASTPGQTYEQYF

v_call: TRBV5-1
d_call: -
j_call: TRBJ2-3
cdr3_aa: CASSLASVDTQYF